Below, 9 T cell receptor beta chains from the same sample are listed, as sequenced in a study of blood T cell repertoires in COVID-19. Clones were read by immunoSEQ multiplex PCR, and TCRdb kept only the in-frame ones, dropping some. The sample yields some 430,000 clones, about nine tenths seen once. Material for sequencing was PBMCs or T cells enriched from blood (not recorded which). The receptors were sampled from a man aged 18-30 years who had recovered from COVID-19.

This clone was seen more than once but under ten times. The gene calls are TRBV5-4 and TRBJ2-7, with TRBD1 matching 8 bases. CDR1 and CDR2 (germline): SGHNT, YYREEE (reference sequence). Germline trimming cut 2 bases from V and 3 bases from J; bases unmatched to any gene: 4. The CDR3 spans 14 residues. The CDR3 sequence: CASSFTGGNYEQYF. As DNA, the CDR3 is TGTGCCAGCAGCTTTACAGGGGGGAACTACGAGCAGTACTTC.

The chain has TRBV6-5 and TRBJ2-7, with TRBD1 matching 11 bases. The germline V gene encodes CDR1 MNHEY and CDR2 SVGAGI. V lost 4 bases to trimming and J lost 6 bases; unmatched junction nucleotides: 5. This CDR3 is built from 14 residues. CDR3 nucleotides: TGTGCCAGCAGTTTGACCGGGACAGGGGGCGAGCAGTACTTC. As protein: CASSLTGTGGEQYF.

The chain links TRBV19 to TRBJ2-7, with 13 bases matching TRBD2. Germline trimming cut 4 bases from V and 3 bases from J; bases unmatched to any gene: 3. Germline V CDR1 and CDR2: LNHDA, SQIVND (reference sequence). This CDR3 is built from 15 residues. The CDR3 spells CASSTRTSGGYEQYF. The CDR3, as DNA: TGTGCCAGTAGTACCCGGACTAGCGGGGGCTACGAGCAGTACTTC. Looking up the rest from reference TRBV19 and TRBJ2-7 gives the full variable domain: DGGITQSPKYLFRKEGQNVTLSCEQNLNHDAMYWYRQDPGQGLRLIYYSQIVNDFQKGDIAEGYSVSREKKESFPLTVTSAQKNPTAFYLCASSTRTSGGYEQYFGPGTRLTVT.

This chain connects TRBV5-1 to TRBJ1-1, with 10 bases identical to TRBD1. The V gene end was trimmed by 5 bases and the J gene end by 0 bases; junction bases not matched to a gene: 1. The germline CDR1 and CDR2 sequences are SGHRS and YFSETQ. The CDR3 loop spans 14 amino acids. CDR3 coding DNA: TGCGCCAGCAGGACAGGGGGCATGAACACTGAAGCTTTCTTT. Encoded protein: CASRTGGMNTEAFF.

The gene calls are TRBV10-1 and TRBJ2-1, with a tentative D call TRBD1 (6 bases). Trimming shortened V by 3 bases and J by 0 bases, and 9 bases separated the two germline ends. CDR1 WNHNN and CDR2 SYGVQD come from the germline V gene (reference sequence). CDR3 length equals 15 residues. This chain's CDR3 is CASSEGQSSYNEQFF. The CDR3 bases are TGCGCCAGCAGTGAAGGACAGAGCTCCTACAATGAGCAGTTCTTC.

The rearrangement joins TRBV7-9 to TRBJ1-4; no clear D. The germline V and J ends were trimmed by 2 bases and 9 bases, with 10 bases remaining between them. The CDR3 spans 13 residues. Germline loops: CDR1 SEHNR, CDR2 FQNEAQ (reference sequence). This chain's CDR3 is CASSLNPGQKLFF. As DNA, the CDR3 is TGTGCCAGCAGCTTAAATCCAGGTCAAAAACTGTTTTTT. Based on the CDR3 plus reference TRBV7-9 and TRBJ1-4, the full variable domain is DTGVSQNPRHKITKRGQNVTFRCDPISEHNRLYWYRQTLGQGPEFLTYFQNEAQLEKSRLLSDRFSAERPKGSFSTLEIQRTEQGDSAMYLCASSLNPGQKLFFGSGTQLSVL.

This clone appeared once. The chain carries TRBV5-1 and TRBJ1-3; D gene uncertain. Trimming left V 1 base short and J 3 bases short, with 8 bases between. The CDR3 runs to 14 residues. Germline assignment: CDR1 SGHRS and CDR2 YFSETQ. This chain's CDR3 is CASSLFSGGNTIYF. The CDR3 DNA is TGCGCCAGCAGCTTGTTTTCAGGTGGAAACACCATATATTTT.

This clone was detected only a few times. This CDR3 reads CASSYLARWEQFF. CDR3 in DNA: TGTGCCAGCAGTTATCTAGCCCGTTGGGAGCAGTTCTTC. The V and J genes are TRBV2 and TRBJ2-1, with D possibly TRBD2 on 5 matching bases. Germline assignment: CDR1 SNHLY and CDR2 FYNNEI. Trimming left V 5 bases short and J 10 bases short, with 15 bases between. This CDR3 is 13 amino acids long.

A few counts support this clone. The chain links TRBV24-1 to TRBJ2-3, with 7 bases that match TRBD1. The germline V gene encodes CDR1 KGHDR and CDR2 SFDVKD. The CDR3 is made up of 16 amino acids. V dropped 4 bases and J dropped 2; count of bases not matched to a gene: 8. The CDR3 nucleotides are TGTGCCACCAGTGACCGGAATGAGGGGGCCACAGATACGCAGTATTTT. The encoded protein is CATSDRNEGATDTQYF.